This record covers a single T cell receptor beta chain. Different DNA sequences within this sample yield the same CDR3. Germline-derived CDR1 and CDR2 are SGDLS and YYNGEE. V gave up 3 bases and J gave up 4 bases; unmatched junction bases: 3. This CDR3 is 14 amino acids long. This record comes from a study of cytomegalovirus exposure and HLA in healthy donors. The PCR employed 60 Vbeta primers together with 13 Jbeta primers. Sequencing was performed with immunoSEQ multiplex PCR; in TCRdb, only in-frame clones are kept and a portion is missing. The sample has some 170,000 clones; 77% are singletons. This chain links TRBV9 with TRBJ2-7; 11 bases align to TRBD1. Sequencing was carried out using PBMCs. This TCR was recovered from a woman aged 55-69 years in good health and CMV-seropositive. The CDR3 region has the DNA TGTGCCAGCAGCGACCGGGACAGGGGGTACGAGCAGTACTTC. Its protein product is CASSDRDRGYEQYF.